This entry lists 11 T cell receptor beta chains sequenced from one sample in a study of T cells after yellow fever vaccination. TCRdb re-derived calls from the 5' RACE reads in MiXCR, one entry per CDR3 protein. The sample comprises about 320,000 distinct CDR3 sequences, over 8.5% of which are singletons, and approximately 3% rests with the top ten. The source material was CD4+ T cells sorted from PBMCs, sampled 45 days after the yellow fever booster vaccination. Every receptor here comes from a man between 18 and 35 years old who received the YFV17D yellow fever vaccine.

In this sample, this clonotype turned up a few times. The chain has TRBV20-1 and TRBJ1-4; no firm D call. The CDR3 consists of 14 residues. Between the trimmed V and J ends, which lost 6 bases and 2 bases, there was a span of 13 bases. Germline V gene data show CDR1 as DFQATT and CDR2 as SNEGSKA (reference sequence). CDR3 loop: CSAPDGATNEKLFF. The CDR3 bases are TGCAGTGCCCCGGACGGAGCGACTAATGAAAAACTGTTTTTT.

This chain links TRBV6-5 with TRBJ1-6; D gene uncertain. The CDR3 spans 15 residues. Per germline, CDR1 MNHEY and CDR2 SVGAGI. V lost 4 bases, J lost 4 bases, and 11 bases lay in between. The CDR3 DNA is TGTGCCAGCAGTTCGCGACATGGGTATAATTCACCCCTCCACTTT. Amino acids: CASSSRHGYNSPLHF.

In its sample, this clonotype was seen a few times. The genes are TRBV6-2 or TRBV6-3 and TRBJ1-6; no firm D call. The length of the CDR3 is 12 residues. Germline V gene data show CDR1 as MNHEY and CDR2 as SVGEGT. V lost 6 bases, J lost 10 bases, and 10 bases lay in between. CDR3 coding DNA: TGTGCCAGCAGCCCCCCCGGCTCACCCCTCCACTTT. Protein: CASSPPGSPLHF.

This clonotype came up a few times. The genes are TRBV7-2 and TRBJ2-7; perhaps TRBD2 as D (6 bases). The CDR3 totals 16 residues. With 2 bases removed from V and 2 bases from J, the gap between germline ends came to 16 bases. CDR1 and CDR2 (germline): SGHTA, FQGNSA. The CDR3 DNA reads TGTGCCAGCAGCTTAACGAGAAGGGGACTCGCCTACGAGCAGTACGTC. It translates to CASSLTRRGLAYEQYV.

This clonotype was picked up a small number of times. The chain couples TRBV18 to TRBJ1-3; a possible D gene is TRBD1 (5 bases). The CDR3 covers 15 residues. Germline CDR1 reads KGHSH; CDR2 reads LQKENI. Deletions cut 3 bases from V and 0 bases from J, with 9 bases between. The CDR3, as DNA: TGTGCCAGCTCACCCTTCAGGGACTCTGGAAACACCATATATTTT. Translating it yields CASSPFRDSGNTIYF.

The CDR3 is CASSGDSLDGYTF. Here the CDR3 DNA reads TGTGCCAGCTCAGGGGACAGTCTGGATGGCTACACCTTC. The chain carries TRBV18 and TRBJ1-2, with 7 bases that match TRBD1. The CDR3 spans 13 residues. The J segment lost 6 bases and the V segment lost 5 bases, leaving 6 bases of the junction unmatched. Germline assignment: CDR1 KGHSH and CDR2 LQKENI.

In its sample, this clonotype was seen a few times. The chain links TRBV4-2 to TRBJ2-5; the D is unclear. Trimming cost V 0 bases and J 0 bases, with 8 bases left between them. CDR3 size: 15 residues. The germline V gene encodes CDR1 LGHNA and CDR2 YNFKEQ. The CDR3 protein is CASSQDWRNQETQYF. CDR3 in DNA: TGTGCCAGCAGCCAAGATTGGCGGAACCAAGAGACCCAGTACTTC.

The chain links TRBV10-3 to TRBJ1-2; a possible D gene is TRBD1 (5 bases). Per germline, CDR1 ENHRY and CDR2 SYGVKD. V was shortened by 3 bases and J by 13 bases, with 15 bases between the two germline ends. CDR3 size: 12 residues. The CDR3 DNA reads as TGTGCCATCAGTGAAGCGAGGGAGGGGAGCACCTTC. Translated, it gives CAISEAREGSTF.

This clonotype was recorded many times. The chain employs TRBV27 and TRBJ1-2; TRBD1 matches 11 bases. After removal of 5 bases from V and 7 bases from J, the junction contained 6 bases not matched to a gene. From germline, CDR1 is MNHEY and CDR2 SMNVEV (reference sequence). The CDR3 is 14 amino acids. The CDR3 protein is CASSVGQGAGGYTF. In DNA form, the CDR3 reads TGTGCCAGCAGTGTTGGACAGGGGGCGGGTGGCTACACCTTC.

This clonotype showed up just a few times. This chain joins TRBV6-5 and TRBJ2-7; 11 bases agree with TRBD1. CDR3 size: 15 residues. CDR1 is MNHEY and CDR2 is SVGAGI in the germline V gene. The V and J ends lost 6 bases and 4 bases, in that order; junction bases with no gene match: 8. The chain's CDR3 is CASSSTGTGGYEQYF. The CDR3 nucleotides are TGTGCCAGCAGCTCTACCGGGACAGGGGGGTACGAGCAGTACTTC.

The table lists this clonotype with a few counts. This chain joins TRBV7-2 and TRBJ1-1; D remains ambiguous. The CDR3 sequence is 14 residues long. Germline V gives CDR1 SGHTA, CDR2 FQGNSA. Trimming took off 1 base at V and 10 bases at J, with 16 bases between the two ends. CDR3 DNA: TGTGCCAGCAGCTTAGAGACTTTGAGGGCCGGAGCTTTCTTT. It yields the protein CASSLETLRAGAFF. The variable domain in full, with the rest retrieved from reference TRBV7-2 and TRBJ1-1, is GAGVSQSPSNKVTEKGKDVELRCDPISGHTALYWYRQSLGQGLEFLIYFQGNSAPDKSGLPSDRFSAERTGGSVSTLTIQRTQQEDSAVYLCASSLETLRAGAFFGQGTRLTVV.